Sequencing of this T cell receptor beta chain was carried out in a study of blood T cell repertoires in COVID-19. This clone was seen a few times. The assay was immunoSEQ multiplex PCR, and TCRdb's table has in-frame clones only and misses some. There are over 150,000 clones in the sample; approximately 85% occur only once, and 6% to 6.5% lies in the top ten. This receptor was identified in a man in his forties who had recovered from COVID-19. The specimen sequenced was PBMCs or T cells enriched from blood (not recorded which).

The CDR3 DNA is TGTGCCAGCAGCCCGGGACTTAGAGAGCAGTACTTC. Its protein product is CASSPGLREQYF. This chain uses TRBV28 with TRBJ2-7; a weak D match, TRBD2 (6 bases). V lost 6 bases and J lost 7, with 13 bases in between. Germline V CDR1 and CDR2: MDHEN, SYDVKM. This CDR3 contains 12 residues.